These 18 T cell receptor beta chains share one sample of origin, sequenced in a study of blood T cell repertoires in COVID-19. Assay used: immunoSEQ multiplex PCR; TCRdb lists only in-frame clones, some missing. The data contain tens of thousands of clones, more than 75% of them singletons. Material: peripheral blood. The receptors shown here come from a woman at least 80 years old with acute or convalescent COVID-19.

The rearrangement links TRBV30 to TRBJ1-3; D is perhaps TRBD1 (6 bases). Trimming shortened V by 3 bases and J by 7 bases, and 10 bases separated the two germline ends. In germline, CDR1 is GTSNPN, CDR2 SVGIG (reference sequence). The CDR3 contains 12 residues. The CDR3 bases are TGTGCCTGGAGCACGAGGGGGAACACCATATATTTT. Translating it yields CAWSTRGNTIYF. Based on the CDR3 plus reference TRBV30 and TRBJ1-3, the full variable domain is SQTIHQWPATLVQPVGSPLSLECTVEGTSNPNLYWYRQAAGRGLQLLFYSVGIGQISSEVPQNLSASRPQDRQFILSSKKLLLSDSGFYLCAWSTRGNTIYFGEGSWLTVV.

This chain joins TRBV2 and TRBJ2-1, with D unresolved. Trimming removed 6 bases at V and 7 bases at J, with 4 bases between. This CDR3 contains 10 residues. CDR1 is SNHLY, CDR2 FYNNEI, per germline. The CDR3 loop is CASSGNEQFF. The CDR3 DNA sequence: TGTGCCAGCAGCGGTAATGAGCAGTTCTTC.

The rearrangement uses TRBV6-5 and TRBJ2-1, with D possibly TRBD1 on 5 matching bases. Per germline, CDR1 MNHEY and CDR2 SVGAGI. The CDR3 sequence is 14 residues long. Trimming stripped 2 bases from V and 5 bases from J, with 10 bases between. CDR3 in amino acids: CASSYRGNDNEQFF. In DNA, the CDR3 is TGTGCCAGCAGTTACAGGGGCAATGACAATGAGCAGTTCTTC.

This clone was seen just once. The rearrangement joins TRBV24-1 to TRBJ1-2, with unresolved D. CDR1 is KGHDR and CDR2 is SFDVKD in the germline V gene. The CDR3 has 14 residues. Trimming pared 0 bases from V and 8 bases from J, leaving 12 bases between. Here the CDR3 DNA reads TGTGCCACCAGTGATTTGATGGGGAGCGCGGGCTACACCTTC. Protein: CATSDLMGSAGYTF.

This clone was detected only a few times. The CDR3 region is CAISDSTDTQYF. CDR3 bases: TGTGCCATCAGTGATTCAACAGATACGCAGTATTTT. The chain joins TRBV10-3 to TRBJ2-3; D uncertain. Germline V gene sequence: CDR1 ENHRY, CDR2 SYGVKD. The CDR3 runs 12 residues. V was shortened by 3 bases and J by 3 bases, with 4 bases between the two germline ends.

In DNA, the CDR3 is TGTGCCAGCAGGGAGGGACAGGCCGGTAATGAAAAACTGTTTTTT. Translated: CASREGQAGNEKLFF. This rearrangement joins TRBV27 to TRBJ1-4; 8 bases are shared with TRBD1. The CDR3 is 15 residues long. The germline CDR1 and CDR2 sequences are MNHEY and SMNVEV (reference sequence). With 6 bases clipped from V and 4 bases from J, the junction kept 7 bases outside the gene matches.

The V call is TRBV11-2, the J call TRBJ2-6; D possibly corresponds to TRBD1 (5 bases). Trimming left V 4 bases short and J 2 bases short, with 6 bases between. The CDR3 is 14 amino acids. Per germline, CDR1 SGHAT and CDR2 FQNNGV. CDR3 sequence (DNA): TGTGCCAGCAGCTGGGGCGCTGGGGCCAACGTCCTGACTTTC. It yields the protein CASSWGAGANVLTF.

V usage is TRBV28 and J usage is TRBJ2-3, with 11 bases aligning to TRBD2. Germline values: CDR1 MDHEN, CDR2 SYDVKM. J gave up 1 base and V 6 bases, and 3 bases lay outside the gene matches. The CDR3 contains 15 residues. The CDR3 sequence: CASRTTSGGTDTQYF. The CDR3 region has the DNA TGTGCCAGCAGGACGACTAGCGGGGGCACAGATACGCAGTATTTT. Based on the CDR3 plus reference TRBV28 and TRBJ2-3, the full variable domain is DVKVTQSSRYLVKRTGEKVFLECVQDMDHENMFWYRQDPGLGLRLIYFSYDVKMKEKGDIPEGYSVSREKKERFSLILESASTNQTSMYLCASRTTSGGTDTQYFGPGTRLTVL.

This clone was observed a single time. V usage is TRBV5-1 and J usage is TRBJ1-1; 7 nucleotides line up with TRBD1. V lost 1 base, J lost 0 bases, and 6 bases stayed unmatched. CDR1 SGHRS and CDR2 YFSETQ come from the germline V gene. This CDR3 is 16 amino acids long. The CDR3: CASSLSQTGMNTEAFF. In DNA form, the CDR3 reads TGCGCCAGCAGCTTGTCCCAGACAGGGATGAACACTGAAGCTTTCTTT.

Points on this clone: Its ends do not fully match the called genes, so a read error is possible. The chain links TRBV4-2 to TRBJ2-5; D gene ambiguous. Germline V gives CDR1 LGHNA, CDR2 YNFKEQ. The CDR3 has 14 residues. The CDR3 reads CASSQDSVQETQYF. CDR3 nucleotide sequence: TGTGCCAGCAGTCAAGACTCAGTCCAAGAGACCCAGTACTTC.

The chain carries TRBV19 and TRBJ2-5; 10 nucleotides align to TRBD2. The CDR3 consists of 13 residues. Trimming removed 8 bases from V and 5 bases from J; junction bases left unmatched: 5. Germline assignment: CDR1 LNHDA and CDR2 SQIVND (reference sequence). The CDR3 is CASASGRGETQYF. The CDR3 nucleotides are TGTGCCAGTGCTAGCGGGAGAGGTGAGACCCAGTACTTC.

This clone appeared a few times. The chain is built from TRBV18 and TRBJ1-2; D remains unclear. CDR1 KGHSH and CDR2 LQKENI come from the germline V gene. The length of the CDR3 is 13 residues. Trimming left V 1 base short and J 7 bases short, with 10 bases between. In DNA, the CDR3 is TGTGCCAGCTCACCACAGGGCACTAGTGGCTACACCTTC. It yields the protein CASSPQGTSGYTF.

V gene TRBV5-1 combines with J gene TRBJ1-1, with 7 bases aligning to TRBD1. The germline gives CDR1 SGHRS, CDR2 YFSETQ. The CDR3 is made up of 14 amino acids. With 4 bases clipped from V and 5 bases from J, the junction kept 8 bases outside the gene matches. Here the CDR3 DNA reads TGCGCCAGCAGCGCGGGGACAGAAGGGACTGAAGCTTTCTTT. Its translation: CASSAGTEGTEAFF.

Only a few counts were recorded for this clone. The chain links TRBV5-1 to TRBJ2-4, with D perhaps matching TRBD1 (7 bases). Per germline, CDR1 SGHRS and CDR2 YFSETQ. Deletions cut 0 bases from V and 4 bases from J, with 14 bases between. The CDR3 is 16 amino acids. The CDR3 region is CASSLGGQSGKNIQYF. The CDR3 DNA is TGCGCCAGCAGCTTGGGGGGACAGAGCGGGAAAAACATTCAGTACTTC.

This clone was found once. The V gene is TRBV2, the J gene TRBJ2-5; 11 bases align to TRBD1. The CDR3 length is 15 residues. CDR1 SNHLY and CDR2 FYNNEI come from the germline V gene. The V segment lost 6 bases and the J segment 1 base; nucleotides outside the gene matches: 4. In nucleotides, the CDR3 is TGTGCCAGCAGCCCGGACAGGGGGCGCCAAGAGACCCAGTACTTC. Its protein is CASSPDRGRQETQYF.

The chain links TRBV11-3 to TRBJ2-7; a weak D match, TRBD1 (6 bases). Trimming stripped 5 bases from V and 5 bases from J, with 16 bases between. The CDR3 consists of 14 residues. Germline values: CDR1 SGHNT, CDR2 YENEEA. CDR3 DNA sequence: TGTGCCAGCAGCCTAGGGACATCGTCCCACGAGCAGTACTTC. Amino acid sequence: CASSLGTSSHEQYF. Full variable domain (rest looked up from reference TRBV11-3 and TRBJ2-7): EAGVVQSPRYKIIEKKQPVAFWCNPISGHNTLYWYLQNLGQGPELLIRYENEEAVDDSQLPKDRFSAERLKGVDSTLKIQPAELGDSAVYLCASSLGTSSHEQYFGPGTRLTVT.

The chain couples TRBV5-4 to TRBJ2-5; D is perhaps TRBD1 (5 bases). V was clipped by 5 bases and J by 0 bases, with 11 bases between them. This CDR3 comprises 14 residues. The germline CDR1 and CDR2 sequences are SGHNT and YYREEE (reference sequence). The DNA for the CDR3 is TGTGCCAGCAGTGGGGCCCTGTACCAAGAGACCCAGTACTTC. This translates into CASSGALYQETQYF.

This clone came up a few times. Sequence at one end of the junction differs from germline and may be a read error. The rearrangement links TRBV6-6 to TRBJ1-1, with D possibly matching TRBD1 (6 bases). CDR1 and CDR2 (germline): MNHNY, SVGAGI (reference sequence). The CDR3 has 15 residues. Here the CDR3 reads CASSYDTGLNAEAFF. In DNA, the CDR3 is TGTGCCAGCAGTTACGATACAGGGTTGAACGCTGAAGCTTTCTTT.